The 5 T cell receptor beta chains in this list originate from one sample, sequenced in a study of shared T cell receptors in the human thymus. Repertoires were generated with immunoSEQ multiplex PCR, while TCRdb's copy carries only in-frame clones and drops some. The table lists more than 550,000 clones, more than 75% of them singletons, with 0.0094% in the top ten. The same data also went into a second study, on human thymus T cells.

Sequencing used thymocytes. The receptors were sampled from a boy under two years old with a congenital heart defect.

The chain recombines TRBV4-1 with TRBJ1-2; no clear D gene. Trimming removed 0 bases at V and 6 bases at J, with 14 bases between. Per germline, CDR1 MGHRA and CDR2 YSYEKL. The CDR3 runs to 15 residues. The CDR3: CASSQDKIGRDGYTF. The CDR3 region has the DNA TGCGCCAGCAGCCAAGATAAGATAGGGAGAGATGGCTACACCTTC.

CDR3 region: CASSDLRLIYEQYF. The CDR3 nucleotides are TGTGCCAGCAGTGACTTAAGACTAATCTACGAGCAGTACTTC. The chain combines TRBV6-4 with TRBJ2-7; D may be TRBD2 (5 bases). Trimming removed 1 base at V and 3 bases at J, with 10 bases between. CDR1 is MRHNA and CDR2 is SNTAGT in the germline V gene. The CDR3 totals 14 residues.

The DNA for the CDR3 is TGTGCCAGCACCTTCTTCCCTCTAGCGGGAGGGGGTAATGAGCAGTTCTTC. Its protein is CASTFFPLAGGGNEQFF. This rearrangement joins TRBV28 to TRBJ2-1; 12 nucleotides match TRBD2. The length of the CDR3 is 17 residues. V was pared by 7 bases and J by 7 bases, with 14 bases of the junction left unmatched. Germline lookup yields CDR1 MDHEN and CDR2 SYDVKM.

This chain connects TRBV9 to TRBJ1-2; 8 bases map to TRBD1. V gave up 3 bases and J gave up 4 bases; unmatched junction bases: 8. Germline values: CDR1 SGDLS, CDR2 YYNGEE. CDR3 length equals 15 residues. CDR3 nucleotide sequence: TGTGCCAGCAGCGCCACCGGGACAGGCGGCTATGGCTACACCTTC. Protein product: CASSATGTGGYGYTF.

This sequence joins TRBV2 and TRBJ1-1, with TRBD1 matching over 7 bases. The CDR3 sequence is 16 residues long. The germline CDR1 and CDR2 sequences are SNHLY and FYNNEI. The junction had 16 bases not matched to a gene; V was cut back by 7 bases and J by 5 bases. The CDR3 DNA is TGTGCCAGCAACGGGGGACAGAGACAGGAAGGGACTGAAGCTTTCTTT. It yields the protein CASNGGQRQEGTEAFF. The full variable domain, its missing parts supplied by reference TRBV2 and TRBJ1-1, is EPEVTQTPSHQVTQMGQEVILRCVPISNHLYFYWYRQILGQKVEFLVSFYNNEISEKSEIFDDQFSVERPDGSNFTLKIRSTKLEDSAMYFCASNGGQRQEGTEAFFGQGTRLTVV.